This entry describes one T cell receptor (beta chain). TCRdb's copy holds only in-frame clones and misses some; the assay was immunoSEQ multiplex PCR. The table lists fewer than 250,000 clones, around 85% of them singletons, with 3% to 4% in the top ten. The data belong to a study of blood T cell repertoires in COVID-19. The CDR3 sequence is 18 residues long. Per germline, CDR1 SEHNR and CDR2 FQNEAQ (reference sequence). J was trimmed by 1 base and V by 8 bases; bases with no gene match: 14. The TCR comes from a woman in her 40s with acute COVID-19. The V and J genes are TRBV7-9 and TRBJ2-2; TRBD2 aligns across 9 bases. What was sequenced was PBMCs or T cells enriched from blood (not recorded which). The DNA for the CDR3 is TGTGCCAGCTCCCCATCGGTGATACTAGCGGGGAACACCGGGGAGCTGTTTTTT. Translated, it gives CASSPSVILAGNTGELFF.